What follows describes a single T cell receptor (beta chain). Its specificity is unknown. Specified time point: cycle 4 day 1 (C4D1), after more than 5 weeks of nivolumab. Relapse was seen in all patients after autologous stem cell transplantation, and brentuximab vedotin exposure was variable. Clones were read by immunoSEQ multiplex PCR, and TCRdb kept only the in-frame ones, dropping some. Of 20,000 to 25,000 clones listed, about 80% are singletons. The CDR3 spans 15 residues. CDR1 and CDR2 (germline): PRHDT, FYEKMQ (reference sequence). The ends were cut back, 5 bases at V and 0 bases at J, with 11 bases in the middle. This sample was included in a study of PD-1 blockade in classical Hodgkin lymphoma. Looking at the study overall: Nivolumab was administered to patients intravenously at 3 mg/kg every 2 weeks.

Study-wide results and caveats: Whereas CD4+ TCR diversity had risen significantly by C4D1, CD8+ TCR diversity had not.

The sequencing here drew on peripheral blood mononuclear cells (PBMCs), taken before the fourth cycle of nivolumab. The sequence was obtained from a human donor with classical Hodgkin lymphoma. The rearrangement joins TRBV13 to TRBJ2-1, with D perhaps being TRBD1 or TRBD2 (5 bases each). The CDR3 DNA follows: TGTGCCAGCAGCGACAGCGGAAACTCCTACAATGAGCAGTTCTTC. Protein sequence: CASSDSGNSYNEQFF.